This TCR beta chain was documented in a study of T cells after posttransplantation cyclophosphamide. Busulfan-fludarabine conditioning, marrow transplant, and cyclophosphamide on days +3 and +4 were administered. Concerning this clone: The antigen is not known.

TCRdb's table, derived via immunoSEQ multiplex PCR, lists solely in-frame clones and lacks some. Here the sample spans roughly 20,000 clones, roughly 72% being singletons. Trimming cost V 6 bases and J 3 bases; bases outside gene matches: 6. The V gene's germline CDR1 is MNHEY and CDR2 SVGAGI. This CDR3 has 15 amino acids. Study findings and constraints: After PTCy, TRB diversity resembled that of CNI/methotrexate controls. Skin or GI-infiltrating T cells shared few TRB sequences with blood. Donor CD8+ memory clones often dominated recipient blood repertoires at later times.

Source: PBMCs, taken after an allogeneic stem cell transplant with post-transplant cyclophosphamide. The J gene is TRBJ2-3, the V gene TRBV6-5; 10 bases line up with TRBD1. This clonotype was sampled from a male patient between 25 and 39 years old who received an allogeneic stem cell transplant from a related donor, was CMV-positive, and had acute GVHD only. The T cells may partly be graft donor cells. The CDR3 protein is CASRRDRGGTDTQYF. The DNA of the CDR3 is TGTGCCAGCAGGCGGGACAGGGGAGGGACAGATACGCAGTATTTT.